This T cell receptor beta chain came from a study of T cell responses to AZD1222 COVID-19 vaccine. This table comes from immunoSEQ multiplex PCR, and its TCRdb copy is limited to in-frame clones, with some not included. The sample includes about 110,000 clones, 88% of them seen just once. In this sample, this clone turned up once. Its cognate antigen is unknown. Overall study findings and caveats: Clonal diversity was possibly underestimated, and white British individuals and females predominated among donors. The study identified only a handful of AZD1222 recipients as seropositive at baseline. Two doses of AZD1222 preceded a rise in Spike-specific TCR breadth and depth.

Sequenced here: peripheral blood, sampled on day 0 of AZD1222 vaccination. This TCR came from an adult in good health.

The CDR3 sequence is CASTLGGPSNYGYTF. DNA for the CDR3: TGTGCCAGCACCTTAGGGGGACCCTCAAACTATGGCTACACCTTC. The rearrangement links TRBV2 to TRBJ1-2, with D perhaps TRBD1 (6 bases). Germline V gene data show CDR1 as SNHLY and CDR2 as FYNNEI. Between the trimmed V and J ends, which lost 7 bases and 2 bases, there was a span of 17 bases. The CDR3 runs 15 residues.